This TCR beta chain was sequenced during a study of identifying expanded T cells in peripheral blood. Study results and caveats: Over approximately two and four weeks, about 16 and 20 clones changed, versus around 1.2 between replicates. Two-week clone count variance significantly increased as total template count grew.

Healthy donors had no documented immune events, such as infections, while sampled. Remarks on this clone: Its matching antigen is unknown.

Generated by immunoSEQ multiplex PCR, the TCRdb table keeps only in-frame clones and is missing some. The sample lists 120,000 or so clones; 84% were seen once. Trimming shortened V by 1 base and J by 4 bases, and 16 bases separated the two germline ends. Germline CDR1 LGHNA, CDR2 YSLEER. This CDR3 is 16 amino acids long. The rearrangement links TRBV4-3 to TRBJ1-1, with D possibly TRBD1 on 5 matching bases. Sequenced material: blood. The receptor was derived from a person aged 18 to 70 in good health. The CDR3 DNA reads TGCGCCAGCAGCCAAGGGATAGGGGAATCTTTCACTGAAGCTTTCTTT. As protein: CASSQGIGESFTEAFF.